A selection of T cell receptor beta chains follows, all from one sample in a study of human CD8 memory T cell subsets. From its re-call of the 5' RACE reads, TCRdb lists each CDR3 protein once, without DNA. There are roughly 6,200 distinct CDR3 sequences in the sample, with approximately 35% held by the top ten. Sequenced sample: CD8+ effector memory T cells (TEM) sorted from PBMCs. These receptor sequences come from a human donor in good health. Each CDR3 is given with its conserved first and last residue. Rows give clone size only sometimes, using once, few, many, or a class for an expanded clone.

j_gene,abundance,v_gene,CDR3aa
TRBJ1-2,.,TRBV7-8,CASSLAPGTGPIYGYTF
TRBJ2-5,.,TRBV4-2,CASSQGLAGGPETQYF
TRBJ1-1,medium-sized,TRBV7-2,CASSSSRGIDTEAFF
TRBJ2-1,large,TRBV7-9,CASSLDTSGYNEQFF
TRBJ1-1,.,TRBV7-8,CASNPTGYTEAFF
TRBJ2-5,.,TRBV14,CASSHLGVREETQYF
TRBJ1-2,medium-sized,TRBV6-5,CASSSTTGGDYGYTF
TRBJ2-7,.,TRBV4-2,CASSYLAGEPYEQYF
TRBJ2-3,.,TRBV6-5,CASSYQAGTGEFTQYF
TRBJ2-3,.,TRBV7-8,CASSLVAGGLSDTQYF
TRBJ1-6,.,TRBV7-6,CASSPGGRGDNSPLHF
TRBJ2-7,.,TRBV2,CASSDDYEQYF
TRBJ2-2,.,TRBV5-4,CASSVAGMGGELFF
TRBJ1-1,medium-sized,TRBV2,CASSEVSEGASDTEAFF
TRBJ2-1,.,TRBV20-1,CSARDLAGESYNEQFF
TRBJ1-3,.,TRBV12-3/TRBV12-4,CASSLSLGGSGNTIYF
TRBJ1-1,.,TRBV5-6,CASSLRQGMNTEAFF
TRBJ2-1,.,TRBV4-3,CASSQDGNRLNEQFF